The entry below describes one T cell receptor (beta chain). The target of this receptor is not known. Base quality data are lacking; no much larger clone is found one base away. Taken from the germline V gene, the CDR1 and CDR2 loops are MNHEY and SVGAGI. V trim: 3 bases; J trim: 3 bases; unmatched bases: 7. From its cysteine to its phenylalanine, the CDR3 spans 15 amino acids. Of all the DNA, just the CDR3 is kept, 45 bases in frame from base 1. The library was obtained by the immunoSEQ multiplex PCR assay. TCRdb obtained this table from immuneACCESS and retained in-frame rearrangements with V and J assigned. These tables miss some clones; where compared with another copy, unresolved V genes account for less than half of the shortfall, and the remainder is unexplained. Counted in this sample were about 38,000 clones; 90% to 95% of them appeared once. Together, the top ten hold approximately 8.3% of the sample.

This specimen comes from a study of T cell changes during pregnancy in multiple sclerosis (dated by TCRdb to about 2019). A note on the overall study: In women with multiple sclerosis, the researchers looked at how the T cell repertoire shifted as pregnancy progressed.

In this chain, TRBV6-5 is recombined with TRBJ2-7, with 8 junctional bases fitting TRBD1. Sequencing used CD8+ T cells from peripheral blood mononuclear cells, obtained in the third trimester of pregnancy. The receptor was derived from a female donor with multiple sclerosis, enrolled in a pregnancy study. Here is the DNA: TGTGCCAGCAGTTATGACCAGGGGGCTGTCTACGAGCAGTACTTC. Its translation is CASSYDQGAVYEQYF.